A selection of T cell receptor beta chains follows, all from one sample in a study of blood T cells in healthy people across ages. Via MiXCR, TCRdb re-called the 5' RACE reads, giving one row per CDR3 protein. The sample shows around 1,600,000 distinct CDR3 sequences, roughly 43% of them seen only once. The sample was blood. The receptors derive from a young woman in good health. Each CDR3 is given with its conserved first and last residue. A D gene is named only where the DNA matches it firmly. Size is stated for part of the rows, as once, few or many counts, or as a class when the clone is expanded.

D gene: TRBD1; V gene: TRBV7-2; clone size: many; J gene: TRBJ1-4; CDR3 DNA: TGTGCCAGCAGTTCATCCTCGAACAGGGGGGATGAAAAACTGTTTTTT; CDR3 protein: CASSSSSNRGDEKLFF
D gene: -; V gene: TRBV11-1; clone size: few; J gene: TRBJ2-7; CDR3 DNA: TGTGCCAGCAGCGTCTTGCGCAATAACGAGCAGTACTTC; CDR3 protein: CASSVLRNNEQYF
D gene: TRBD2; V gene: TRBV6-5; clone size: -; J gene: TRBJ2-1; CDR3 DNA: TGTGCCGGCAGAGATTTAGCGGGGGGAATCTACAATGAGCAGTTCTTC; CDR3 protein: CAGRDLAGGIYNEQFF
D gene: TRBD2; V gene: TRBV27; clone size: many; J gene: TRBJ2-1; CDR3 DNA: TGTGCCAGCAGTTTTAGCGGGGCCTACAATGAGCAGTTCTTC; CDR3 protein: CASSFSGAYNEQFF
D gene: -; V gene: TRBV20-1; clone size: -; J gene: TRBJ2-7; CDR3 DNA: TGCAGTGCTAGTCCCAGGAGCTCCTACGAGCAGTACTTC; CDR3 protein: CSASPRSSYEQYF
D gene: TRBD2; V gene: TRBV20-1; clone size: few; J gene: TRBJ2-7; CDR3 DNA: TGCAGTGCTAGACCCCCCAGCGGGAGAGGGTTCGAGCAGTACTTC; CDR3 protein: CSARPPSGRGFEQYF
D gene: -; V gene: TRBV25-1; clone size: many; J gene: TRBJ2-6; CDR3 DNA: TGTGCCAGCAGTGAAGGCTCTGGGGCCAACGTCCTGACTTTC; CDR3 protein: CASSEGSGANVLTF
D gene: -; V gene: TRBV4-3; clone size: few; J gene: TRBJ1-2; CDR3 DNA: TGCGCCAGCAGCCAAGAAAGGACACGTTACAGGGAGCTTGGCTACACCTTC; CDR3 protein: CASSQERTRYRELGYTF
D gene: -; V gene: TRBV4-3; clone size: -; J gene: TRBJ2-3; CDR3 DNA: TGCGCCAGCAGCCCACAAGGCGGTGCCGGCCCAGATACGCAGTATTTT; CDR3 protein: CASSPQGGAGPDTQYF
D gene: -; V gene: TRBV6-5; clone size: -; J gene: TRBJ2-1; CDR3 DNA: TGTGCCAGCAGTTACGGGAGGGGGCCCTCCTACAATGAGCAGTTCTTC; CDR3 protein: CASSYGRGPSYNEQFF
D gene: TRBD2; V gene: TRBV27; clone size: -; J gene: TRBJ2-3; CDR3 DNA: TGTGCCAGCAGTTTCCTAGCGGGGGGTTTCACAGATACGCAGTATTTT; CDR3 protein: CASSFLAGGFTDTQYF
D gene: TRBD2; V gene: TRBV24-1; clone size: -; J gene: TRBJ2-7; CDR3 DNA: TGTGCCACCAGTGAAGCGGGATCGGACGAGCAGTACTTC; CDR3 protein: CATSEAGSDEQYF
D gene: TRBD2; V gene: TRBV29-1; clone size: few; J gene: TRBJ2-1; CDR3 DNA: TGCAGCGTTCCAAGAACTAGCGGGGCTTACAATGAGCAGTTCTTC; CDR3 protein: CSVPRTSGAYNEQFF
D gene: -; V gene: TRBV7-2; clone size: few; J gene: TRBJ2-1; CDR3 DNA: TGTGCCAGCTGCCTAAACTCCTACAATGAGCAGTTCTTC; CDR3 protein: CASCLNSYNEQFF
D gene: TRBD2; V gene: TRBV24-1; clone size: few; J gene: TRBJ2-1; CDR3 DNA: TGTGCCACCAGTGATCGTACTAGCGGGGGGTTCTCCTACAATGAGCAGTTCTTC; CDR3 protein: CATSDRTSGGFSYNEQFF
D gene: TRBD1; V gene: TRBV5-1; clone size: -; J gene: TRBJ1-4; CDR3 DNA: TGCGCCAGCAAAGACCCGACAGGGTCGAATGAAAAACTGTTTTTT; CDR3 protein: CASKDPTGSNEKLFF
D gene: -; V gene: TRBV9; clone size: many; J gene: TRBJ2-5; CDR3 DNA: TGTGCCAGCAGCGTAGGCCCCCTTATGACGGAGACCCAGTACTTC; CDR3 protein: CASSVGPLMTETQYF
D gene: TRBD2; V gene: TRBV11-2; clone size: -; J gene: TRBJ2-7; CDR3 DNA: TGTGCCAGCAGCCGCCGGGGGGGCAGCTCCTACAATGAGCAGTACTTC; CDR3 protein: CASSRRGGSSYNEQYF
D gene: -; V gene: TRBV6-6; clone size: -; J gene: TRBJ2-7; CDR3 DNA: TGTGCCAGCAGTTCGCAGACGCCTTGGGGCGAGCAGTACTTC; CDR3 protein: CASSSQTPWGEQYF
D gene: TRBD1; V gene: TRBV12-3/TRBV12-4; clone size: -; J gene: TRBJ1-5; CDR3 DNA: TGTGCCAGCAGTGCGGACAGGGGAAGGCATAGTAGCAATCAGCCCCAGCATTTT; CDR3 protein: CASSADRGRHSSNQPQHF
D gene: -; V gene: TRBV6-5; clone size: -; J gene: TRBJ2-3; CDR3 DNA: TGTGCCAGCAGTTACGCCCTGGGCACAGATACGCAGTATTTT; CDR3 protein: CASSYALGTDTQYF
D gene: -; V gene: TRBV6-2/TRBV6-3; clone size: -; J gene: TRBJ1-1; CDR3 DNA: TGTGCCAGCAGTTACCCGCTTACAGGGAACACTGAAGCTTTCTTT; CDR3 protein: CASSYPLTGNTEAFF
D gene: -; V gene: TRBV27; clone size: -; J gene: TRBJ2-1; CDR3 DNA: TGTGCCAGCAGTTTCTGGGGGGGCGAGTTTCGTGAGCAGTTCTTC; CDR3 protein: CASSFWGGEFREQFF
D gene: -; V gene: TRBV5-1; clone size: -; J gene: TRBJ1-3; CDR3 DNA: TGCGCCAGCAGCTTGGAGTTCGCGGGGTTCTCTGGAAACACCATATATTTT; CDR3 protein: CASSLEFAGFSGNTIYF
D gene: -; V gene: TRBV15; clone size: -; J gene: TRBJ1-1; CDR3 DNA: TGTGCCACCAGCAGAGACCCGGGACGGAGGACCACTGAAGCTTTCTTT; CDR3 protein: CATSRDPGRRTTEAFF
D gene: -; V gene: TRBV5-1; clone size: -; J gene: TRBJ2-7; CDR3 DNA: TGCGCCAGCAGCTTGGACCGGGCCGATACTACGGGGCAGTACTTC; CDR3 protein: CASSLDRADTTGQYF
D gene: TRBD1; V gene: TRBV20-1; clone size: -; J gene: TRBJ2-7; CDR3 DNA: TGCAGTGGACCTAACGTTCGGGACAGCTCCTACAATGAGCAGTACTTC; CDR3 protein: CSGPNVRDSSYNEQYF
D gene: -; V gene: TRBV3-1; clone size: few; J gene: TRBJ2-5; CDR3 DNA: TGTGCCAGCAGCTCCTGGCGGGGCTCGTCGCAAGAGACCCAGTACTTC; CDR3 protein: CASSSWRGSSQETQYF
D gene: TRBD1; V gene: TRBV27; clone size: once; J gene: TRBJ2-1; CDR3 DNA: TGTGCCAGCAGTAATACCGGGACAGGGTCCCCCTACGAGCAGTTCTTC; CDR3 protein: CASSNTGTGSPYEQFF
D gene: -; V gene: TRBV12-3/TRBV12-4; clone size: -; J gene: TRBJ2-1; CDR3 DNA: TGTGCCAGCAGTGGCCGGTATGCCTACAATGAGCAGTTCTTC; CDR3 protein: CASSGRYAYNEQFF
D gene: TRBD2; V gene: TRBV7-9; clone size: -; J gene: TRBJ2-5; CDR3 DNA: TGTGCCAGCAGCTTAGGGGGCGGGGGGGCCTCGGAGACCCAGTACTTC; CDR3 protein: CASSLGGGGASETQYF
D gene: TRBD1; V gene: TRBV2; clone size: -; J gene: TRBJ1-2; CDR3 DNA: TGTGCCGGCACTACTACAGGGGCCCACTATGGCTACACCTTC; CDR3 protein: CAGTTTGAHYGYTF
D gene: -; V gene: TRBV14; clone size: -; J gene: TRBJ1-2; CDR3 DNA: TGTGCCAGCAGCCAAGATCCTATGGGGTACATAAACTATGGCTACACCTTC; CDR3 protein: CASSQDPMGYINYGYTF
D gene: -; V gene: TRBV27; clone size: -; J gene: TRBJ1-2; CDR3 DNA: TGTGCCAGCAGCCGAGGCAGGGGCGTCGACTATGGCTACACCTTC; CDR3 protein: CASSRGRGVDYGYTF
D gene: TRBD2; V gene: TRBV4-2; clone size: few; J gene: TRBJ2-5; CDR3 DNA: TGTGCCAGCAGCCAAGCACTAGCGGGAGTCGATGAGCAGTACTTC; CDR3 protein: CASSQALAGVDEQYF
D gene: TRBD2; V gene: TRBV7-9; clone size: few; J gene: TRBJ2-1; CDR3 DNA: TGTGCCAGCAGCATAGCGGGGGGCACCTACAATGAGCAGTTCTTC; CDR3 protein: CASSIAGGTYNEQFF
D gene: -; V gene: TRBV3-1; clone size: -; J gene: TRBJ1-2; CDR3 DNA: TGTGCCAGCAGCCAAGTGCGGGGCAACTATGGCTACACCTTC; CDR3 protein: CASSQVRGNYGYTF
D gene: -; V gene: TRBV12-3/TRBV12-4; clone size: many; J gene: TRBJ2-3; CDR3 DNA: TGTGCCAGCAGGGGGGATACGCAGTATTTT; CDR3 protein: CASRGDTQYF
D gene: -; V gene: TRBV20-1; clone size: -; J gene: TRBJ2-3; CDR3 DNA: TGCAGTGCTCCAACCGGGACGGAGGTTCTTACAGATACGCAGTATTTT; CDR3 protein: CSAPTGTEVLTDTQYF
D gene: -; V gene: TRBV6-2/TRBV6-3; clone size: few; J gene: TRBJ2-7; CDR3 DNA: TGTGCCAGCAGTGGGGTCGAGGGCTACGAGCAGTACTTC; CDR3 protein: CASSGVEGYEQYF
D gene: -; V gene: TRBV20-1; clone size: few; J gene: TRBJ2-7; CDR3 DNA: TGCAGTGCTAGAGTCCTTCTGGAGGAGCAGTACTTC; CDR3 protein: CSARVLLEEQYF
D gene: TRBD1; V gene: TRBV3-1; clone size: -; J gene: TRBJ2-5; CDR3 DNA: TGTGCCAGCAGCCTAGCGGGACAGGGGACACAAGAGACCCAGTACTTC; CDR3 protein: CASSLAGQGTQETQYF
D gene: -; V gene: TRBV21-1; clone size: once; J gene: TRBJ1-1; CDR3 DNA: TGTGCCAGCAGCGGGAAAAACCGGGACAGAAAGAACACTGAAGCTTTCTTT; CDR3 protein: CASSGKNRDRKNTEAFF
D gene: TRBD1; V gene: TRBV4-1; clone size: -; J gene: TRBJ1-1; CDR3 DNA: TGCGCCAGCAGCCAGGATCAACAGGGGGTATTCACTGAAGCTTTCTTT; CDR3 protein: CASSQDQQGVFTEAFF
D gene: TRBD2; V gene: TRBV12-3/TRBV12-4; clone size: few; J gene: TRBJ2-1; CDR3 DNA: TGTGCCAGCAAGGAAGCGGGAGGTCACAATGAGCAGTTCTTC; CDR3 protein: CASKEAGGHNEQFF
D gene: -; V gene: TRBV20-1; clone size: few; J gene: TRBJ2-5; CDR3 DNA: TGCAGTGCTATGAGACGAGTGGGCAATGAGCAGTACTTC; CDR3 protein: CSAMRRVGNEQYF
D gene: TRBD2; V gene: TRBV12-3/TRBV12-4; clone size: few; J gene: TRBJ2-1; CDR3 DNA: TGTGCCAGCATTTTTGGACTAGCGGGGGTCAATGAGCAGTTCTTC; CDR3 protein: CASIFGLAGVNEQFF
D gene: -; V gene: TRBV7-9; clone size: few; J gene: TRBJ2-1; CDR3 DNA: TGTGCCAGCAGCTTAGAGATGGGACGTGTTGGGATTTACAATGAGCAGTTCTTC; CDR3 protein: CASSLEMGRVGIYNEQFF
D gene: -; V gene: TRBV29-1; clone size: -; J gene: TRBJ1-2; CDR3 DNA: TGCAGCGTTTCGATGGGAAACTATGGCTACACCTTC; CDR3 protein: CSVSMGNYGYTF
D gene: TRBD1; V gene: TRBV3-1; clone size: -; J gene: TRBJ2-1; CDR3 DNA: TGTGCCGGCAGCCGGGACAGGGGGGCCTACAATGAGCAGTTCTTC; CDR3 protein: CAGSRDRGAYNEQFF